A single sample is the source of the 24 T cell receptor beta chains below, sequenced in a study of identifying expanded T cells in peripheral blood. The protocol was immunoSEQ multiplex PCR, while the TCRdb copy is restricted to in-frame clones and leaves out a portion. This sample has tens of thousands of clones, with about 88% found just once. The material sequenced was blood. These receptors were obtained from a person aged 18 to 75 in good health.

This chain connects TRBV7-2 to TRBJ2-6; TRBD1 matches at 7 bases. This CDR3 is built from 16 residues. Germline V gene data show CDR1 as SGHTA and CDR2 as FQGNSA. V lost 11 bases to trimming and J lost 0 bases; unmatched junction nucleotides: 10. The DNA of the CDR3 is TGTGCCCTAGCTAGGACAGGTGTCTCTGGGGCCAACGTCCTGACTTTC. It translates to CALARTGVSGANVLTF.

This clone was detected only a few times. The V gene is TRBV6-1, the J gene TRBJ1-4, with TRBD1 identical over 7 bases. The germline gives CDR1 MNHNS, CDR2 SASEGT. This CDR3 has 14 amino acids. V shed 7 bases, J shed 7 bases, and the junction held 9 bases outside the gene matches. The CDR3: CASMRQGPLEKLFF. The CDR3 nucleotides read TGTGCCAGCATGCGACAGGGACCTCTTGAAAAACTGTTTTTT.

The genes are TRBV6-5 and TRBJ2-1; no reliable D call. This CDR3 has 11 amino acids. Germline lookup yields CDR1 MNHEY and CDR2 SVGAGI. For the CDR3, the DNA is TGTGCGGCCGGGTCCTACAATGAGCAGTTCTTC. Translated, it gives CAAGSYNEQFF.

The rearrangement links TRBV2 to TRBJ2-7, with TRBD1 identical over 9 bases. This CDR3 spans 15 amino acids. Germline-derived CDR1 and CDR2 are SNHLY and FYNNEI. The J segment lost 2 bases and the V segment lost 6 bases, leaving 8 bases of the junction unmatched. The CDR3, as DNA: TGTGCCAGCAGGGAGGACAGGGGAGGGACCTACGAGCAGTACTTC. Protein sequence: CASREDRGGTYEQYF.

This chain connects TRBV6-1 to TRBJ2-1, with 8 bases matching TRBD1. This CDR3 comprises 13 residues. Germline CDR1 MNHNS, CDR2 SASEGT. The J segment lost 10 bases and the V segment lost 2 bases, leaving 4 bases of the junction unmatched. CDR3 nucleotides: TGTGCCAGCAGTGAATTAAGGACAGGGGAGCAGTTCTTC. Its translation is CASSELRTGEQFF.

Concerning this clone itself: One junction end disagrees with the germline gene, perhaps due to a read error. V and J are TRBV7-9 and TRBJ1-4; D gene ambiguous. The CDR3 spans 15 residues. Germline CDR1 and CDR2: SEHNR and FQNEAQ (reference sequence). CDR3 sequence: CASSQEGRLSEKLFF. The DNA for the CDR3 is TGCGCCAGCAGCCAAGAAGGACGGCTCTCTGAAAAACTGTTTTTT.

This clone was counted a few times. V gene TRBV7-9 combines with J gene TRBJ1-1, with D hard to call. The length of the CDR3 is 12 residues. Looked up from germline, CDR1 is SEHNR and CDR2 is FQNEAQ (reference sequence). Between the trimmed V and J ends, which lost 4 bases and 11 bases, there was a span of 14 bases. CDR3 sequence (DNA): TGTGCCAGCAGCTATCAGTATGAAGACGCTTTCTTT. This gives the protein CASSYQYEDAFF.

A note on this clone: Other DNA sequences from this sample encode an identical CDR3 as well. The gene calls are TRBV6-6 and TRBJ2-7, with 9 bases that match TRBD2. The J segment lost 2 bases and the V segment lost 2 bases, leaving 7 bases of the junction unmatched. The length of the CDR3 is 16 residues. Germline CDR1 reads MNHNY; CDR2 reads SVGAGI (reference sequence). CDR3 sequence: CASSYPGRGGAYEQYF. The CDR3 coding sequence is TGTGCCAGCAGTTACCCCGGGCGGGGGGGGGCCTACGAGCAGTACTTC.

The chain links TRBV27 to TRBJ2-5; D is uncertain. This CDR3 is built from 16 residues. V was cut by 7 bases and J by 4 bases, with 22 bases left in between. Germline CDR1 is MNHEY and CDR2 is SMNVEV (reference sequence). The CDR3: CASKGWTPDLGETQYF. In DNA, the CDR3 is TGTGCCAGCAAGGGTTGGACCCCCGATCTAGGAGAGACCCAGTACTTC.

V and J are TRBV19 and TRBJ1-1; D not certain. V lost 2 bases to trimming and J lost 3 bases, with 7 bases between them. CDR1 and CDR2 (germline): LNHDA, SQIVND (reference sequence). The CDR3 runs 13 residues. The CDR3 here is CASSIKGDTEAFF. CDR3 DNA: TGTGCCAGTAGTATAAAGGGAGACACTGAAGCTTTCTTT.

The genes are TRBV5-1 and TRBJ2-5; 8 positions agree with TRBD2. CDR3 size: 14 residues. Trimming took 6 bases from V and 5 from J; bases not matched to a gene: 9. Germline V gene lookup returns CDR1 SGHRS and CDR2 YFSETQ. The DNA for the CDR3 is TGCGCCAGCAACCCGACTAGCGTAGGGGAGACCCAGTACTTC. The encoded protein is CASNPTSVGETQYF.

The chain is built from TRBV27 and TRBJ1-2, with TRBD1 matching over 9 bases. The ends lost 4 bases at V and 4 bases at J; junction bases unmatched: 4. This CDR3 spans 14 amino acids. Germline CDR1 MNHEY, CDR2 SMNVEV (reference sequence). DNA of the CDR3: TGTGCCAGCAGTTCACAGGGGGCCAGCTATGGCTACACCTTC. Protein product: CASSSQGASYGYTF.

The chain couples TRBV27 to TRBJ2-6; TRBD1 is a possible D gene (7 bases). Deletions cut 5 bases from V and 6 bases from J, with 17 bases between. The CDR3 is 16 residues long. The V gene's germline CDR1 is MNHEY and CDR2 SMNVEV (reference sequence). The CDR3 spells CASSHTTGDLANVLTF. DNA of the CDR3: TGTGCCAGCAGTCACACCACAGGGGACTTGGCCAACGTCCTGACTTTC.

This sequence joins TRBV6-5 and TRBJ2-3; the match to TRBD2 covers 7 bases. In germline, CDR1 is MNHEY, CDR2 SVGAGI. CDR3 length equals 15 residues. After removal of 4 bases from V and 5 bases from J, the junction contained 9 bases not matched to a gene. CDR3 nucleotides: TGTGCCAGCAGTTCCCCAGCGGGGTCGATAGATACGCAGTATTTT. Its translation: CASSSPAGSIDTQYF.

The chain links TRBV9 to TRBJ2-2; TRBD2 might be the D (6 bases). The CDR3 loop spans 16 amino acids. Deletions cut 4 bases from V and 1 base from J, with 14 bases between. CDR1 and CDR2 from the germline V gene are SGDLS and YYNGEE. The CDR3 DNA reads TGTGCCAGCAGCCGTACCGGGGGACTGAACACCGGGGAGCTGTTTTTT. This codes for CASSRTGGLNTGELFF.

The chain couples TRBV5-8 to TRBJ1-5, with a tentative D call TRBD1 (5 bases). V dropped 0 bases and J dropped 7 bases, with 14 bases sitting between them. This CDR3 spans 15 amino acids. Germline CDR1 SGHTS, CDR2 YDEGEE. The DNA for the CDR3 is TGTGCCAGCAGCTTGGGACAGAAGGTTTTGCAGCCCCAGCATTTT. Translated: CASSLGQKVLQPQHF.

This clone was counted a single time. The chain combines TRBV7-2 with TRBJ2-5; tentatively, D is TRBD2 (6 bases). Between the trimmed V and J ends, which lost 2 bases and 2 bases, there was a span of 24 bases. The CDR3 runs 19 residues. The germline V gene encodes CDR1 SGHTA and CDR2 FQGNSA. The CDR3 spells CASSLRRDRNSQSQETQYF. The CDR3 DNA reads TGTGCCAGCAGCTTAAGGAGGGACCGCAATTCACAGTCTCAAGAGACCCAGTACTTC. The variable domain in full, completed from reference TRBV7-2 and TRBJ2-5, reads GAGVSQSPSNKVTEKGKDVELRCDPISGHTALYWYRQSLGQGLEFLIYFQGNSAPDKSGLPSDRFSAERTGGSVSTLTIQRTQQEDSAVYLCASSLRRDRNSQSQETQYFGPGTRLLVL.

The chain has TRBV7-6 and TRBJ2-2, with D possibly being TRBD2 (6 bases). There are 15 residues in the CDR3. CDR1 and CDR2 (germline): SGHVS, FNYEAQ. V was clipped by 7 bases and J by 5 bases, with 17 bases between them. The CDR3 nucleotides read TGTGCCAGCACCCCCCGAGGGAGGTATACCGGGGAGCTGTTTTTT. It is translated as CASTPRGRYTGELFF.

The chain recombines TRBV30 with TRBJ1-2; possibly TRBD1 for D (6 bases). The germline gives CDR1 GTSNPN, CDR2 SVGIG (reference sequence). This CDR3 has 15 amino acids. The V gene lost 0 bases and the J gene lost 8 bases, with 19 bases spanning the gap. The CDR3 DNA follows: TGTGCCTGGAGTGTACAACTGGGGGGCGCGGTCGGCTACACCTTC. The encoded protein is CAWSVQLGGAVGYTF.

The genes are TRBV7-2 and TRBJ2-5; D unclear. The CDR3 has 13 amino acids. Germline V lookup: CDR1 SGHTA, CDR2 FQGNSA. The V end was cut by 3 bases, the J end by 6 bases, with 11 bases between. The DNA of the CDR3 is TGTGCCAGCAGCTTGGACCAGCCCCAGACCCAGTACTTC. Translation: CASSLDQPQTQYF.

Only a few counts were recorded for this clone. The chain is built from TRBV6-6 and TRBJ1-1, with D perhaps TRBD1 (6 bases). The V gene's germline CDR1 is MNHNY and CDR2 SVGAGI (reference sequence). The CDR3 has 15 amino acids. The V and J ends lost 7 bases and 4 bases respectively, with 19 bases between them. The CDR3 coding sequence is TGTGCCAGCACTCAACTGGGGGGCAAGGGCACTGAAGCTTTCTTT. Its translation: CASTQLGGKGTEAFF.

The chain is built from TRBV7-2 and TRBJ2-2; D not resolved. This CDR3 has 13 amino acids. Germline CDR1 is SGHTA and CDR2 is FQGNSA. Trimming removed 1 base from V and 3 bases from J, with 3 bases in between. The CDR3 coding sequence is TGTGCCAGCAGCTTAGTCTACACCGGGGAGCTGTTTTTT. It is translated as CASSLVYTGELFF.

The chain links TRBV5-1 to TRBJ1-1; perhaps TRBD1 as D (6 bases). Germline V gene lookup returns CDR1 SGHRS and CDR2 YFSETQ. The ends were cut back, 0 bases at V and 3 bases at J, with 9 bases in the middle. The CDR3 loop spans 14 amino acids. DNA of the CDR3: TGCGCCAGCAGCTTGGACAGGGTAGACACTGAAGCTTTCTTT. Translating gives CASSLDRVDTEAFF.

The chain is built from TRBV10-3 and TRBJ2-3; 7 bases line up with TRBD2. Germline values: CDR1 ENHRY, CDR2 SYGVKD. The CDR3 loop spans 13 amino acids. Trimming cost V 8 bases and J 1 base; bases outside gene matches: 3. DNA for the CDR3: TGTGCCATCGAGAGCGGGGGCACAGATACGCAGTATTTT. It specifies CAIESGGTDTQYF.